Sequencing of this TCR beta chain was carried out in a study of T cell changes during pregnancy in multiple sclerosis. This CDR3 has 16 residues. V was pared by 5 bases and J by 2 bases, with 11 bases of the junction left unmatched. The V gene's germline CDR1 is SNHLY and CDR2 FYNNEI. The assay was immunoSEQ multiplex PCR, and TCRdb's table has in-frame clones only and misses some. In the table there are 100,000 or so clones, 90% to 95% of which are singletons. The rearrangement uses TRBV2 and TRBJ2-7; 8 nucleotides line up with TRBD2. The receptor was derived from a female donor with multiple sclerosis, enrolled in a pregnancy study. The source material was peripheral blood, sampled in the third trimester of pregnancy. Here the CDR3 DNA reads TGTGCCAGCAGTCCCCAGGGAATTAGCGGGACCTACGAGCAGTACTTC. Translated: CASSPQGISGTYEQYF.